The entry below gives a single T cell receptor (beta chain) sequence along with its context. Its antigen is unknown. This entry belongs to a study of siplizumab effects on memory and regulatory T cells. Produced via immunoSEQ multiplex PCR; TCRdb's table is partial and in-frame only. The sample has tens of thousands of clones, about 92% seen once. Germline V lookup: CDR1 SGHRS, CDR2 YFSETQ. Losses at the gene ends were 4 bases for V and 8 bases for J; bases not matched to a gene: 11. This CDR3 is 15 amino acids long. Findings and caveats of the study: It was not possible to assign a naive or memory phenotype to roughly 80-95% of proliferating CD4+ or CD8+ clones. The study did not confirm that proliferating Tregs from siplizumab cultures were suppressive. Greater diversity than memory cells seemed evident in naive T cells, which also appeared to be major alloresponse contributors.

The clonotype originates from a human donor in good health. The chain joins TRBV5-1 to TRBJ1-4; 7 bases agree with TRBD1. Sequencing used CD8+ T cells sorted from blood. The CDR3 DNA sequence: TGCGCCAGCAGCCCCTACAGGGGCGGCGGAGAAAAACTGTTTTTT. It translates to CASSPYRGGGEKLFF.